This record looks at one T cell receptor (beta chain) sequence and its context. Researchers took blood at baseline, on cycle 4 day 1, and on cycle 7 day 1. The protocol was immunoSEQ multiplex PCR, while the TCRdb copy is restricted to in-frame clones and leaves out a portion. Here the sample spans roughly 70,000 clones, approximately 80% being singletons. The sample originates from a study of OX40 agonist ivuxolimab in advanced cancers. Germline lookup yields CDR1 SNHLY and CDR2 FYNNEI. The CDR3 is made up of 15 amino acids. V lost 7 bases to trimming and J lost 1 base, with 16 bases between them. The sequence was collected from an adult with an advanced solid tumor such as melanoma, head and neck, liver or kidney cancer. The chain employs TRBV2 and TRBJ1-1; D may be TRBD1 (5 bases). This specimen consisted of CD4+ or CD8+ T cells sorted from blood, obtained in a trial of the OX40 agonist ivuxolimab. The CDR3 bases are TGTGCCAGCACCGCGCGGGGACTAGCGAACACTGAAGCTTTCTTT. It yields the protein CASTARGLANTEAFF.